This T cell receptor (beta chain) is from a study of identical twins. Broader study findings: Clonotypes of the beta chain that were abundant in cord blood carried fewer insertions (memory repertoires showed none). Modelling underestimated the level of out-of-frame TCR alpha sharing observed in monozygotic twins. Beta out-of-frame sequences displayed a weaker excess of sharing between twins.

CDR1 and CDR2 from the germline V gene are SGHAT and FQNNGV. The CDR3 has 15 amino acids. Trimming removed 5 bases from V and 6 bases from J, with 20 bases in between. With respect to this clonotype: Its matching antigen is unknown.

TCRdb used MiXCR to reprocess the 5' RACE reads, holding one entry per CDR3 protein. The sample includes hundreds of thousands of distinct CDR3 sequences, 12% of them seen just once. The same data also contributed to another study, on yellow fever vaccine responses in identical twins.

Source material: PBMCs. The chain carries TRBV11-2 and TRBJ2-7; D might be TRBD1 or TRBD2, each matching 6 bases. The sequence came from a young woman in good health. DNA for the CDR3: TGTGCCAGCAGCCCAGGGGCGGGGTCTTGGGTCGAGCAGTACGTC. As protein: CASSPGAGSWVEQYV.